What follows is one TCR beta chain and its context. Authors' data handling: Reference gene primer amplification yielded estimated nucleated cell counts. Generated by immunoSEQ multiplex PCR, the TCRdb table keeps only in-frame clones and is missing some. The V and J calls and clone size are taken from that table; D and trimming were inferred from the DNA. The table includes roughly 75,000 clones, approximately 90% detected once. The sample is drawn from a study of blood T cell repertoires in COVID-19. Overall study context: The samples span acute and convalescent COVID-19 from the United States, Italy and Spain. PBMCs, B-cell-depleted T cells, or T cells provided the cDNA or gDNA that made up the material.

This clonotype originated in a man in his sixties with acute or convalescent COVID-19. The sample taken for sequencing was peripheral blood.

CDR3 sequence reads: CASSLPGPYEQYF. DNA for the CDR3: TGTGCCAGCAGCCTACCAGGTCCCTACGAGCAGTACTTC. The chain is built from TRBV7-2 and TRBJ2-7; no clear D. This CDR3 region has 13 residues. Germline lookup yields CDR1 SGHTA and CDR2 FQGNSA. V lost 5 bases and J 2 bases, leaving 10 bases between the germline ends.